This is a list of T cell receptor beta chains from one sample in a study of T cells in Graves' hyperthyroidism and ophthalmopathy. Each CDR3 protein gets one entry after TCRdb re-called the multiplex PCR reads with MiXCR. Of around 450,000 distinct CDR3 sequences listed, around 16% were seen once; the top ten hold 7.5% to 9%. Material for sequencing was blood. All receptors come from a woman in her late teens or twenties with Graves' hyperthyroidism. CDR3s include the opening cysteine and the closing phenylalanine or tryptophan. D genes are given only for firm matches. Only part of the rows carry a size: once, few, many, or a class if the clone is expanded.

j_call clone_size d_call v_call cdr3_aa cdr3_nt
TRBJ1-4 - - TRBV2 CASGGRATNEKLFF TGTGCCAGCGGGGGCCGTGCAACTAATGAAAAACTGTTTTTT
TRBJ2-5 few TRBD2 TRBV7-9 CASSRSGKETRYF TGTGCCAGCAGCCGCAGCGGGAAAGAGACCCGGTACTTC
TRBJ1-1 many - TRBV6-1 CARPTPQRNTEAFF TGTGCCAGACCCACCCCTCAGAGAAACACTGAAGCTTTCTTT
TRBJ1-5 few - TRBV9 CASSVADGQPQHF TGTGCCAGCAGCGTAGCTGACGGACAGCCCCAGCATTTT
TRBJ1-5 - - TRBV15 CATSRAPTGLRTGNQPQHF TGTGCCACCAGCAGAGCCCCGACCGGGCTCCGGACGGGCAATCAGCCCCAGCATTTT
TRBJ2-7 many - TRBV20-1 CSARDLSLTGGGASYEQYF TGCAGTGCTAGAGATCTCTCCCTTACTGGCGGAGGGGCCTCCTACGAGCAGTACTTC
TRBJ1-6 many - TRBV6-5 CASSSTRGRGSSYNSPLHF TGTGCCAGCAGTTCAACTCGAGGGCGAGGGAGCTCCTATAATTCACCCCTCCACTTT
TRBJ1-4 - - TRBV4-1 CASSLGEGPNEKLFF TGCGCCAGCAGCCTGGGAGAGGGACCAAATGAAAAACTGTTTTTT
TRBJ2-7 many TRBD2 TRBV10-3 CAISEFSAGGTYEQYF TGTGCCATCAGTGAGTTTTCGGCGGGAGGAACCTACGAGCAGTACTTC
TRBJ2-6 many - TRBV2 CASSEATRRRSGANVLTF TGTGCCAGCAGTGAAGCGACGCGTCGGCGCTCTGGGGCCAACGTCCTGACTTTC
TRBJ1-1 many - TRBV5-6 CASSLEAEAFF TGTGCCAGCAGCTTGGAAGCGGAAGCTTTCTTT
TRBJ2-1 many TRBD2 TRBV13 CASSNGLVREQFF TGTGCCAGCAGCAACGGACTAGTTCGTGAGCAGTTCTTC
TRBJ1-1 many - TRBV5-1 CASNRGPNTEAFF TGCGCCAGCAATAGGGGCCCGAACACTGAAGCTTTCTTT
TRBJ2-5 - - TRBV5-1 CASSSLGGGLGQLTQYF TGCGCCAGCAGCTCCCTCGGGGGTGGCCTAGGACAACTCACCCAGTACTTC
TRBJ1-1 few - TRBV6-1 CASSLGPGMLAFF TGTGCCAGCAGCCTAGGGCCTGGGATGCTAGCTTTCTTT
TRBJ1-4 few TRBD1 TRBV4-1 CASSQEGTGTFVEKLFF TGCGCCAGCAGCCAAGAAGGGACAGGGACCTTTGTAGAAAAACTGTTTTTT
TRBJ2-6 - TRBD2 TRBV5-5 CASSSGLAGRTVGANVLTF TGTGCCAGCAGCTCGGGACTAGCGGGACGAACGGTGGGGGCCAACGTCCTGACTTTC
TRBJ2-7 many - TRBV12-3/TRBV12-4 CASPARGFHEQYF TGTGCCAGCCCCGCCCGGGGTTTCCACGAGCAGTACTTC
TRBJ2-5 - - TRBV15 CATSGDRARAQYF TGTGCCACCAGCGGTGACCGAGCAAGGGCCCAGTACTTC
TRBJ2-5 - TRBD2 TRBV4-1 CASSHCGSRQETQYF TGCGCCAGCAGCCATTGCGGGAGCCGACAAGAGACCCAGTACTTC
TRBJ2-3 - - TRBV7-3 CASSLKRRHTQYF TGTGCCAGCAGCCTTAAACGTAGGCATACGCAGTATTTT
TRBJ1-4 few - TRBV7-9 CASSLGRTVAWLFTNEKLFF TGTGCCAGCAGCTTAGGGCGGACCGTGGCCTGGTTATTTACTAATGAAAAACTGTTTTTT
TRBJ2-5 many TRBD1 TRBV6-6 CASSYQGDLGETQYF TGTGCCAGCAGTTACCAGGGGGATCTCGGTGAGACCCAGTACTTC
TRBJ2-2 - TRBD1 TRBV24-1 CATSDNRGPNTGELFF TGTGCCACCAGTGACAACAGGGGGCCAAACACCGGGGAGCTGTTTTTT
TRBJ2-1 many - TRBV9 CASSVALGTVDNEQFF TGTGCCAGCAGCGTAGCTCTTGGGACGGTTGACAATGAGCAGTTCTTC
TRBJ1-2 once TRBD1 TRBV20-1 CSVWTGGKKGYTF TGCAGTGTCTGGACAGGGGGCAAGAAGGGCTACACCTTC
TRBJ2-1 few TRBD2 TRBV6-1 CASSSPSGSTYNEQFF TGTGCCAGCAGTTCCCCCAGCGGGAGCACCTACAATGAGCAGTTCTTC
TRBJ2-7 many - TRBV11-2 CASSSYEQYF TGTGCCAGCAGCTCCTACGAGCAGTACTTC
TRBJ1-1 - - TRBV20-1 CSARSALNTEAFF TGCAGTGCTAGATCCGCGCTGAACACTGAAGCTTTCTTT
TRBJ2-7 many - TRBV4-1 CASSQDWGSQHEQYF TGCGCCAGCAGCCAAGACTGGGGGAGTCAGCACGAGCAGTACTTC
TRBJ2-6 many - TRBV6-6 CASSYSTGANVLTF TGTGCCAGCAGTTACTCGACTGGGGCCAACGTCCTGACTTTC
TRBJ1-2 many - TRBV5-1 CASSLPPGPNYGYTF TGCGCCAGCAGCTTACCCCCAGGGCCCAACTATGGCTACACCTTC
TRBJ2-6 many - TRBV5-1 CASSLESGANVLTF TGCGCCAGCAGCTTGGAGTCCGGGGCCAACGTCCTGACTTTC
TRBJ1-2 many TRBD1 TRBV28 CASSRPGQGVHGYTF TGTGCCAGCAGCCGACCGGGACAGGGGGTTCATGGCTACACCTTC
TRBJ2-7 many TRBD1 TRBV20-1 CSASTGSYEQYF TGCAGTGCTTCGACAGGGAGCTACGAGCAGTACTTC
TRBJ1-3 many - TRBV27 CASSATPGSGNTIYF TGTGCCAGCAGTGCGACGCCCGGGTCTGGAAACACCATATATTTT
TRBJ2-7 many - TRBV12-3/TRBV12-4 CASSLGGWALEQYF TGTGCCAGCAGTTTAGGGGGGTGGGCCCTTGAGCAGTACTTC
TRBJ1-5 - - TRBV24-1 CATSVRGGRNQPQHF TGTGCCACCAGTGTCCGGGGTGGGCGCAATCAGCCCCAGCATTTT
TRBJ2-2 many TRBD2 TRBV19 CASSPGLAGPGELFF TGTGCCAGTAGCCCGGGACTAGCGGGACCCGGGGAGCTGTTTTTT
TRBJ2-7 many - TRBV20-1 CSARIGYEQYF TGCAGTGCTAGAATTGGGTACGAGCAGTACTTC
TRBJ2-7 many - TRBV2 CASSISRDEQYF TGTGCCAGCAGTATTTCCAGGGACGAGCAGTACTTC
TRBJ2-7 many - TRBV7-9 CASSQSTGYEQYF TGTGCCAGCAGCCAATCTACCGGCTACGAGCAGTACTTC